One and the same sample provided the 15 T cell receptor beta chains below, sequenced in a study of shared clonotypes between healthy human individuals. Produced via immunoSEQ multiplex PCR; TCRdb's table is partial and in-frame only. The profile shows approximately 500,000 clones, about 72% of them singletons. The specimen sequenced was PBMCs. Receptors originate from a woman aged 40 to 50 in good health. Some clones in this sample may be carry-over from other donors' samples.

The genes are TRBV2 and TRBJ1-2; D not certain. CDR3 length equals 13 residues. The germline CDR1 and CDR2 sequences are SNHLY and FYNNEI. Trimming stripped 6 bases from V and 6 bases from J, with 14 bases between. The CDR3 nucleotides are TGTGCCAGCAGCCTGGGTCAGGTGGATGGCTACACCTTC. It encodes CASSLGQVDGYTF.

The chain has TRBV18 and TRBJ1-2, with D unresolved. The CDR3 loop spans 14 amino acids. V shed 3 bases and J shed 8 bases, with 16 bases lying between them. Germline V gene lookup returns CDR1 KGHSH and CDR2 LQKENI. CDR3 nucleotides: TGTGCCAGCTCACCCCCCCCTTTACCGGGGGGCTACACCTTC. Protein: CASSPPPLPGGYTF.

This clone came up a few times. Other DNA sequences of this sample code for an identical CDR3. The rearrangement links TRBV5-1 to TRBJ2-5; D uncertain. Trimming removed 0 bases at V and 0 bases at J, with 0 bases between. CDR1 and CDR2 from the germline V gene are SGHRS and YFSETQ. This CDR3 has 12 amino acids. Here the CDR3 reads CASSLDQETQYF. In DNA, the CDR3 is TGCGCCAGCAGCTTGGACCAAGAGACCCAGTACTTC.

The chain recombines TRBV30 with TRBJ2-7; 7 nucleotides line up with TRBD2. CDR1 and CDR2 (germline): GTSNPN, SVGIG (reference sequence). The CDR3 runs to 17 residues. V lost 2 bases and J lost 0; bases outside the gene matches: 13. This CDR3 is CAWSQASGSQRSYEQYF. CDR3 bases: TGTGCCTGGAGTCAGGCTAGCGGAAGCCAGCGCTCCTACGAGCAGTACTTC.

The chain is built from TRBV28 and TRBJ1-2; D gene uncertain. This CDR3 contains 15 residues. The germline V and J ends were trimmed by 7 bases and 4 bases, with 19 bases remaining between them. The germline CDR1 and CDR2 sequences are MDHEN and SYDVKM. The CDR3: CASTLFRDHFYGYTF. The DNA for the CDR3 is TGTGCCAGCACCCTTTTCCGGGATCACTTCTATGGCTACACCTTC.

The rearrangement links TRBV5-1 to TRBJ2-2; D is undetermined. Germline V CDR1 and CDR2: SGHRS, YFSETQ. The V end lost 0 bases, the J end lost 1 base, and 7 bases lay between the germline ends. The CDR3 is made up of 15 amino acids. CDR3 in DNA: TGCGCCAGCAGCTTGGACATAGGGAACACCGGGGAGCTGTTTTTT. Encoded protein: CASSLDIGNTGELFF. Using reference TRBV5-1 and TRBJ2-2 for the parts outside the CDR3, the full variable domain is KAGVTQTPRYLIKTRGQQVTLSCSPISGHRSVSWYQQTPGQGLQFLFEYFSETQRNKGNFPGRFSGRQFSNSRSEMNVSTLELGDSALYLCASSLDIGNTGELFFGEGSRLTVL.

The chain joins TRBV19 to TRBJ2-7; TRBD1 aligns across 10 bases. The V and J ends lost 9 bases and 2 bases, in that order; junction bases with no gene match: 7. The CDR3 spans 14 residues. Germline V lookup: CDR1 LNHDA, CDR2 SQIVND (reference sequence). The CDR3 here is CASRQGAATYEQYF. The CDR3 bases are TGTGCCAGCAGACAGGGGGCCGCCACCTACGAGCAGTACTTC. Full variable domain (missing parts from reference TRBV19 and TRBJ2-7): DGGITQSPKYLFRKEGQNVTLSCEQNLNHDAMYWYRQDPGQGLRLIYYSQIVNDFQKGDIAEGYSVSREKKESFPLTVTSAQKNPTAFYLCASRQGAATYEQYFGPGTRLTVT.

The table lists this clone with a few counts. The chain combines TRBV5-6 with TRBJ2-5, with a tentative D call TRBD1 (6 bases). The CDR3 sequence is 15 residues long. Germline-derived CDR1 and CDR2 are SGHDT and YYEEEE. The V end lost 6 bases, the J end lost 2 bases, and 17 bases lay between the germline ends. The CDR3 DNA sequence: TGTGCCAGCACCGAAGTAGACAGGAGACAAGAGACCCAGTACTTC. Translated, it gives CASTEVDRRQETQYF.

This chain connects TRBV25-1 to TRBJ2-7; 10 bases are a match to TRBD2. This CDR3 is 15 amino acids long. Germline CDR1 MGHDK, CDR2 SYGVNS. After removal of 4 bases from V and 3 bases from J, the junction contained 6 bases not matched to a gene. The DNA for the CDR3 is TGTGCCAGCAGTGTAACAACTAGCGGGAACTACGAGCAGTACTTC. Its translation is CASSVTTSGNYEQYF.

This chain links TRBV7-3 with TRBJ2-2; unclear D gene. The germline V and J ends were trimmed by 5 bases and 5 bases, with 9 bases remaining between them. Germline V gives CDR1 SGHTA, CDR2 FQGTGA. The CDR3 runs to 13 residues. The CDR3 region is CASSPGPTGELFF. DNA for the CDR3: TGTGCCAGCAGCCCCGGGCCGACCGGGGAGCTGTTTTTT.

This clone has at least ten counts. V is TRBV28 and J is TRBJ1-2; possible D gene TRBD1, 6 bases. The V end was cut by 6 bases, the J end by 4 bases, with 12 bases between. Germline values: CDR1 MDHEN, CDR2 SYDVKM. This CDR3 has 13 amino acids. The CDR3 DNA is TGTGCCAGCAGCCAGGACAGCGGCTATGGCTACACCTTC. This encodes CASSQDSGYGYTF.

The rearrangement uses TRBV27 and TRBJ1-5; TRBD1 aligns across 7 bases. The V gene end was trimmed by 5 bases and the J gene end by 6 bases; junction bases not matched to a gene: 16. This CDR3 has 17 amino acids. The germline V gene has CDR1 MNHEY and CDR2 SMNVEV (reference sequence). As DNA, the CDR3 is TGTGCCAGCAGTCCCCACTCGGACAGGCGGCGGGGTCAGCCCCAGCATTTT. Amino acid sequence: CASSPHSDRRRGQPQHF.

The CDR3 sequence is CAWSVRGTLTDTQYF. The CDR3 DNA sequence: TGTGCCTGGAGTGTACGAGGGACACTCACAGATACGCAGTATTTT. The chain carries TRBV30 and TRBJ2-3, with D possibly TRBD1 on 6 matching bases. This CDR3 is 15 amino acids long. Trimming shortened V by 0 bases and J by 2 bases, and 12 bases separated the two germline ends. CDR1 is GTSNPN and CDR2 is SVGIG in the germline V gene (reference sequence).

The chain is built from TRBV7-2 and TRBJ2-3, with TRBD1 matching 7 bases. The germline V gene encodes CDR1 SGHTA and CDR2 FQGNSA. The trim removed 5 bases at V and 4 bases at J, leaving 9 bases unmatched. The CDR3 has 15 amino acids. In DNA, the CDR3 is TGTGCCAGCAGCCTCAGGACAGGTGGGGCAGATACGCAGTATTTT. Translation: CASSLRTGGADTQYF.

The chain couples TRBV5-4 to TRBJ2-3; the match to TRBD1 covers 8 bases. The CDR3 extends over 16 amino acids. From germline, CDR1 is SGHNT and CDR2 YYREEE (reference sequence). V dropped 4 bases and J dropped 1; count of bases not matched to a gene: 8. The CDR3 loop reads CASSARDRGGTDTQYF. The CDR3 bases are TGTGCCAGCAGCGCGCGAGACAGGGGAGGCACAGATACGCAGTATTTT.